These T cell receptor beta chains were read from a single sample in a study of spatial heterogeneity in lung cancer. TCRdb redid the calling of the 5' RACE reads with MiXCR, one entry per CDR3 protein. The sample consists of about 100,000 distinct CDR3 sequences, approximately 19% of them appearing once. Specimen: PBMCs, collected at follow-up. The receptor source for this set is a male donor with early-stage non-small cell lung cancer. Both conserved end residues are part of each CDR3. Each record gives: clone size, J gene, V gene, D gene, CDR3 protein, CDR3 DNA. A D gene is named only where the DNA matches it firmly. Expanded clones are given a class, and other clones once, few, many or no size at all.

many	TRBJ2-1	TRBV11-2	NA	CASSTGVASQQFF	TGTGCCAGCAGCACCGGGGTTGCGTCTCAGCAGTTCTTC
many	TRBJ1-3	TRBV6-6	NA	CASSLDTHTLSGNTIYF	TGTGCCAGCAGTCTAGATACACATACCCTCTCTGGAAACACCATATATTTT
NA	TRBJ2-2	TRBV2	TRBD1	CASNWDRATGELFF	TGTGCCAGCAATTGGGACAGGGCGACCGGGGAGCTGTTTTTT
few	TRBJ2-5	TRBV12-5	NA	CASGQTEMTQYF	TGTGCTAGTGGTCAGACGGAGATGACCCAGTACTTC
NA	TRBJ2-3	TRBV18	NA	CASSPEPGTPSTDTQYF	TGTGCCAGCTCACCAGAGCCAGGGACACCTAGCACAGATACGCAGTATTTT
few	TRBJ1-3	TRBV19	TRBD1	CASIDRGRSGNTIYF	TGTGCCAGTATCGACAGGGGGAGGTCTGGAAACACCATATATTTT
NA	TRBJ1-1	TRBV7-2	NA	CASILTDMNTEAFF	TGTGCCAGCATCCTGACAGACATGAACACTGAAGCTTTCTTT
NA	TRBJ2-1	TRBV7-2	TRBD1	CASSFGQGSGEQFF	TGTGCCAGCAGCTTCGGACAGGGTTCAGGCGAGCAGTTCTTC
NA	TRBJ1-5	TRBV5-8	TRBD1	CASSSKQGARQPQHF	TGTGCCAGCAGCTCGAAACAGGGGGCCCGGCAGCCCCAGCATTTT
NA	TRBJ2-3	TRBV5-1	TRBD2	CASSLQRETDTQYF	TGCGCCAGCAGCTTGCAGCGGGAAACAGATACGCAGTATTTT
NA	TRBJ1-3	TRBV7-9	NA	CASDDVGLGNTIYF	TGTGCCAGCGACGACGTAGGTCTTGGAAACACCATATATTTT
NA	TRBJ2-2	TRBV28	NA	CASTPRTKLSGELFF	TGTGCCAGCACCCCTAGGACTAAGTTGAGCGGGGAGCTGTTTTTT
NA	TRBJ2-4	TRBV27	NA	CASSTRDFGAKNIQYF	TGTGCCAGCAGTACCAGGGATTTTGGGGCCAAAAACATTCAGTACTTC
few	TRBJ2-1	TRBV10-2	NA	CASSEPGEDEQFF	TGCGCCAGCAGTGAGCCTGGCGAGGATGAGCAGTTCTTC
few	TRBJ2-3	TRBV29-1	NA	CSVDEGSDTQYF	TGCAGCGTTGATGAGGGATCAGATACGCAGTATTTT
NA	TRBJ2-7	TRBV5-1	TRBD2	CASSLASGLAYEQYF	TGCGCCAGCAGCTTGGCATCGGGACTAGCTTACGAGCAGTACTTC
few	TRBJ1-1	TRBV20-1	NA	CSATDGNTEAFF	TGCAGTGCCACCGACGGGAACACTGAAGCTTTCTTT
few	TRBJ2-3	TRBV10-1	TRBD2	CARATSGGAPLTAEAQYF	TGCGCCAGAGCCACTAGCGGGGGGGCCCCTCTTACCGCTGAAGCGCAGTATTTT
NA	TRBJ2-5	TRBV6-5	NA	CASGDSGTPRTQYF	TGTGCCAGCGGGGATTCCGGGACACCTAGGACCCAGTACTTC
few	TRBJ1-3	TRBV12-3/TRBV12-4	NA	CASSLLHVGSGNTIYF	TGTGCCAGCAGTTTACTTCATGTAGGCTCTGGAAACACCATATATTTT
many	TRBJ1-2	TRBV4-1	TRBD1	CASSQDRVHYGYTF	TGCGCCAGCAGCCAGGACAGGGTCCACTATGGCTACACCTTC
few	TRBJ2-2	TRBV24-1	TRBD1	CATSDFSRTGATNTGELFF	TGTGCCACCAGTGATTTTTCGAGGACAGGCGCTACGAACACCGGGGAGCTGTTTTTT
few	TRBJ2-1	TRBV7-2	TRBD1	CASSSGQVNNEQFF	TGTGCCAGCAGCTCGGGACAGGTTAACAATGAGCAGTTCTTC
NA	TRBJ2-1	TRBV27	NA	CASSFKGDNEQFF	TGTGCCAGCAGTTTTAAGGGGGACAATGAGCAGTTCTTC
NA	TRBJ1-2	TRBV20-1	TRBD1	CSARGDRRANYGYTF	TGCAGTGCTAGAGGGGACAGGCGGGCTAACTATGGCTACACCTTC
NA	TRBJ2-1	TRBV12-3/TRBV12-4	TRBD1	CASSNTGTGGILNNEQFF	TGTGCCAGCAGTAACACCGGGACAGGGGGAATTCTGAACAATGAGCAGTTCTTC
NA	TRBJ2-2	TRBV2	TRBD2	CAIQRGGSNTGELFF	TGTGCCATTCAGCGGGGGGGTTCGAACACCGGGGAGCTGTTTTTT
NA	TRBJ1-2	TRBV7-2	TRBD1	CASSLGLGQEGGYTF	TGTGCCAGCAGCTTAGGGCTGGGACAGGAGGGAGGCTACACCTTC
NA	TRBJ1-6	TRBV6-5	NA	CASSYGRNSPLHF	TGTGCCAGCAGTTACGGTCGGAATTCACCCCTCCACTTT
few	TRBJ2-1	TRBV11-3	TRBD2	CASSPGLAPNEQFF	TGTGCCAGCAGTCCAGGACTAGCCCCCAATGAGCAGTTCTTC
many	TRBJ1-5	TRBV18	NA	CASSPETGAQPQHF	TGTGCCAGCTCACCAGAGACGGGAGCGCAGCCCCAGCATTTT
few	TRBJ1-6	TRBV30	NA	CAWRQGGPPRIHF	TGTGCCTGGAGGCAGGGAGGCCCCCCACGAATCCACTTT
NA	TRBJ1-1	TRBV18	NA	CASTGGLNTEAFF	TGTGCCAGCACCGGAGGACTTAACACTGAAGCTTTCTTT
many	TRBJ1-6	TRBV18	NA	CASSPRESSPLHF	TGTGCCAGCTCACCCCGAGAGAGTTCACCCCTCCACTTT
NA	TRBJ2-1	TRBV4-1	TRBD1	CASSPDRSSYNEQFF	TGCGCCAGCAGCCCGGACAGGAGCTCCTACAATGAGCAGTTCTTC
few	TRBJ1-2	TRBV20-1	NA	CSARPLTGPYGYTF	TGCAGTGCTAGGCCGCTAACAGGACCCTATGGCTACACCTTC
NA	TRBJ2-7	TRBV30	NA	CAWSPGDHEQYF	TGTGCCTGGAGTCCGGGGGACCACGAGCAGTACTTC
few	TRBJ2-4	TRBV30	NA	CAWSLAKNIQYF	TGTGCGTGGAGTCTAGCCAAAAACATTCAGTACTTC
few	TRBJ2-2	TRBV5-1	TRBD1	CASSRDRISTGELFF	TGCGCCAGTAGCCGGGACAGAATTTCCACCGGGGAGCTGTTTTTT
NA	TRBJ1-2	TRBV2	NA	CASKGGSNYGYTF	TGTGCCAGCAAAGGGGGTTCAAACTATGGCTACACCTTC
many	TRBJ2-5	TRBV3-1	NA	CASSQGSYQETQYF	TGTGCCAGCAGCCAGGGCAGCTACCAAGAGACCCAGTACTTC
many	TRBJ2-3	TRBV24-1	NA	CATSEKNDDTQYF	TGTGCCACCAGTGAGAAGAACGATGATACGCAGTATTTT
NA	TRBJ2-5	TRBV20-1	TRBD1	CSADRQGIVTQYF	TGCAGTGCCGATCGACAGGGTATTGTGACCCAGTACTTC
NA	TRBJ2-7	TRBV7-9	TRBD1	CARVVRDRHFQGLGYF	TGTGCCAGGGTGGTAAGGGACAGACACTTCCAGGGCCTTGGGTACTTC
NA	TRBJ1-1	TRBV15	TRBD1	CATSHPGQGLGTEAFF	TGTGCCACCAGCCACCCGGGACAGGGCTTGGGCACTGAAGCTTTCTTT
NA	TRBJ2-2	TRBV19	NA	CASSSPQAARTGELFF	TGTGCCAGTAGTTCTCCGCAAGCGGCGAGGACCGGGGAGCTGTTTTTT
NA	TRBJ1-5	TRBV18	NA	CASSPPGRGPQPQHF	TGTGCCAGCTCACCACCGGGCAGGGGCCCTCAGCCCCAGCATTTT
NA	TRBJ1-2	TRBV5-6	NA	CASSLDDRLYYGYTF	TGTGCCAGCAGCTTGGACGACAGATTATACTATGGCTACACCTTC
few	TRBJ1-1	TRBV6-5	TRBD1	CVCRRGMNTEAFF	TGTGTTTGCCGCAGGGGGATGAACACTGAAGCTTTCTTT
NA	TRBJ2-1	TRBV27	TRBD2	CASSWGEGYNEQFF	TGTGCCAGCAGTTGGGGGGAGGGGTACAATGAGCAGTTCTTC
few	TRBJ2-3	TRBV7-6	NA	CASSSRIGETTDTQYF	TGTGCCAGCAGCTCCAGGATCGGGGAGACCACAGATACGCAGTATTTT
NA	TRBJ2-6	TRBV4-1	NA	CASSQDGGARGANVLTF	TGCGCCAGCAGCCAAGATGGGGGGGCCCGTGGGGCCAACGTCCTGACTTTC
NA	TRBJ2-6	TRBV6-1	NA	CASREGGSGANVLTF	TGTGCCAGCAGGGAAGGGGGCTCTGGGGCCAACGTCCTGACTTTC
NA	TRBJ1-3	TRBV2	TRBD1	CASSYRGTGNTIYF	TGTGCCAGCAGCTACAGGGGGACTGGAAACACCATATATTTT